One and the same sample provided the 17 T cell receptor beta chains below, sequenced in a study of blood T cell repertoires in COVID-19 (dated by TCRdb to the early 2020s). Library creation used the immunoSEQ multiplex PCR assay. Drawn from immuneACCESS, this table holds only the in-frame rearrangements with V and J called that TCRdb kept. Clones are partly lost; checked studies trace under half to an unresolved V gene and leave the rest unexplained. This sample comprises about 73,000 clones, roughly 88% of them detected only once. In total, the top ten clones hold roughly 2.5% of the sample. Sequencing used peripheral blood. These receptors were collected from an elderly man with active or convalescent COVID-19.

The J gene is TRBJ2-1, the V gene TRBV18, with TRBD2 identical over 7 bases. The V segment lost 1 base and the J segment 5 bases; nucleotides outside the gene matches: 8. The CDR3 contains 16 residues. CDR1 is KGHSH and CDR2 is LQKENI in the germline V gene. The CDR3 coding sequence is TGTGCCAGCTCACCACGGGAGCGGGGATTAAACAATGAGCAGTTCTTC. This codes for CASSPRERGLNNEQFF.

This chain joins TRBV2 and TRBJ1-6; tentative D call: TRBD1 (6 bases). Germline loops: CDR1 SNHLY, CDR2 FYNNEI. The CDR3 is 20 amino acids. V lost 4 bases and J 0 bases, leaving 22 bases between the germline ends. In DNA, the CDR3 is TGTGCCAGCAGTGGGGGATCGACAGGTGTCACGAGCTCCTATAATTCACCCCTCCACTTT. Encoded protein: CASSGGSTGVTSSYNSPLHF.

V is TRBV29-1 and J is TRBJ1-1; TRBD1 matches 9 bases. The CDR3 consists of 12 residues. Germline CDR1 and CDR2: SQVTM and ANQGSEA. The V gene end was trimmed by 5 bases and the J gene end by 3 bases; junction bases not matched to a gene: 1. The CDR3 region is CSVTGGYTEAFF. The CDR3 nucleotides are TGCAGCGTTACAGGGGGCTACACTGAAGCTTTCTTT.

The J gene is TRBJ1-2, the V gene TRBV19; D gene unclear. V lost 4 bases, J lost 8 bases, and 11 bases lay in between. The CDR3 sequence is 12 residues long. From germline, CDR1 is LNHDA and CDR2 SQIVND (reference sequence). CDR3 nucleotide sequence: TGTGCCAGTAGTACGCGGACGGGAGGCTACACCTTC. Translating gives CASSTRTGGYTF.

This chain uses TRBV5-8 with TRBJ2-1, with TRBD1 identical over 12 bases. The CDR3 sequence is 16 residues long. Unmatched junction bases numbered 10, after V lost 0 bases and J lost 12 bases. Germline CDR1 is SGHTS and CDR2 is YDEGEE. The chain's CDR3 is CASSLAGTGGSQVQFF. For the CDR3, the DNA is TGTGCCAGCAGCTTGGCCGGGACAGGGGGCTCTCAGGTGCAGTTCTTC.

CDR3 sequence reads: CASSLPGTGDPGELFF. The CDR3 DNA is TGTGCCAGCAGTTTACCCGGGACAGGGGACCCCGGGGAGCTGTTTTTT. J is TRBJ2-2 and V is TRBV6-5, with 10 bases aligning to TRBD1. The CDR3 contains 16 residues. Germline-derived CDR1 and CDR2 are MNHEY and SVGAGI. The trim removed 4 bases at V and 6 bases at J, leaving 8 bases unmatched.

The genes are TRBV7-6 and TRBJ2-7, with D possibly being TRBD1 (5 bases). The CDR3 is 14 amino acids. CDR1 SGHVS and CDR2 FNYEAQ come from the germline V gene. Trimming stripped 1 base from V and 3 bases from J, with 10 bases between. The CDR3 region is CASSLVPGNYEQYF. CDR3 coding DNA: TGTGCCAGCAGCTTAGTCCCAGGGAACTACGAGCAGTACTTC.

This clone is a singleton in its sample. The CDR3: CASSHLGGGTDTQYF. The DNA for the CDR3 is TGTGCCAGCAGCCACTTGGGGGGGGGCACAGATACGCAGTATTTT. The chain joins TRBV14 to TRBJ2-3, with 7 bases matching TRBD2. After removal of 3 bases from V and 1 base from J, the junction contained 4 bases not matched to a gene. From germline, CDR1 is SGHDN and CDR2 FVKESK. The CDR3 totals 15 residues.

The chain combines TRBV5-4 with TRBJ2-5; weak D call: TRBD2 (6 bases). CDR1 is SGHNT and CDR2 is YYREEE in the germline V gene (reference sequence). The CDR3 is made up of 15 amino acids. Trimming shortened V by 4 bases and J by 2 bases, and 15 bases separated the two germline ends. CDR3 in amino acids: CASSRWTGGQETQYF. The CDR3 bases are TGTGCCAGCAGCCGTTGGACTGGGGGGCAAGAGACCCAGTACTTC.

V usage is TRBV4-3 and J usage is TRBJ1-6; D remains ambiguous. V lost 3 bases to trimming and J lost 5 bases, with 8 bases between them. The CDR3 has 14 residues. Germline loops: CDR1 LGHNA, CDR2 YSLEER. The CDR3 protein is CASSQTLNNSPLHF. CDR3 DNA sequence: TGCGCCAGCAGCCAGACACTGAATAATTCACCCCTCCACTTT.

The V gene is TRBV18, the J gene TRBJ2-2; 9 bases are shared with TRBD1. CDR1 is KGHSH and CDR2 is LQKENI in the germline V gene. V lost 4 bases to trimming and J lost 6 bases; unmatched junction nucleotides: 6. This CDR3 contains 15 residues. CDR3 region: CASSHRGQKAGELFF. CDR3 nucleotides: TGTGCCAGCTCACACAGGGGGCAAAAGGCCGGGGAGCTGTTTTTT.

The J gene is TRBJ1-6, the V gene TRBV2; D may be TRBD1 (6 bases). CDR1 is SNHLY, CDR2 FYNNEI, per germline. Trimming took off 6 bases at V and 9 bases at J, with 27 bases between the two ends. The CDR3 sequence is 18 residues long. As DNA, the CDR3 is TGTGCCAGCAGGGACATCACTGACAGGCAGAATTCAGGTTCACCCCTCCACTTT. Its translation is CASRDITDRQNSGSPLHF.

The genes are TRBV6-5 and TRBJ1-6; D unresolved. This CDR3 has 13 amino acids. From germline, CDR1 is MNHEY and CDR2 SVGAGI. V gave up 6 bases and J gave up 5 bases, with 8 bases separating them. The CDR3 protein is CASSLEDNSPLHF. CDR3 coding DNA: TGTGCCAGCAGCCTCGAGGATAATTCACCCCTCCACTTT.

The CDR3 sequence is CASSLAGAGGETQYF. The CDR3 DNA reads TGCGCCAGCAGCTTGGCAGGGGCGGGGGGAGAGACCCAGTACTTC. The gene calls are TRBV5-1 and TRBJ2-5, with 8 bases identical to TRBD2. The CDR3 spans 15 residues. Looked up from germline, CDR1 is SGHRS and CDR2 is YFSETQ. V trimming: 0 bases; J trimming: 4 bases; junction bases outside the gene matches: 5.

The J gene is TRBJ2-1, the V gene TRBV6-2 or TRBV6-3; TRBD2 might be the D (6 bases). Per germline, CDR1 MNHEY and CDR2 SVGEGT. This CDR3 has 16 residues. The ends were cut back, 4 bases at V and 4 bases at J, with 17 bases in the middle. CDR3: CASSLTRRDRYNEQFF. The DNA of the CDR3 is TGTGCCAGCAGTTTAACGAGGCGGGATAGGTACAATGAGCAGTTCTTC.

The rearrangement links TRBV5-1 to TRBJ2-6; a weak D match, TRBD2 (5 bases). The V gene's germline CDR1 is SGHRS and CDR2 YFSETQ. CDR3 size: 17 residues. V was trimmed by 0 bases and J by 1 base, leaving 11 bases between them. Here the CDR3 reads CASSLVRDPSGANVLTF. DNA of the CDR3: TGCGCCAGCAGCTTGGTTCGGGATCCGTCTGGGGCCAACGTCCTGACTTTC. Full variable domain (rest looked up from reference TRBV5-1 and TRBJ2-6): KAGVTQTPRYLIKTRGQQVTLSCSPISGHRSVSWYQQTPGQGLQFLFEYFSETQRNKGNFPGRFSGRQFSNSRSEMNVSTLELGDSALYLCASSLVRDPSGANVLTFGAGSRLTVL.

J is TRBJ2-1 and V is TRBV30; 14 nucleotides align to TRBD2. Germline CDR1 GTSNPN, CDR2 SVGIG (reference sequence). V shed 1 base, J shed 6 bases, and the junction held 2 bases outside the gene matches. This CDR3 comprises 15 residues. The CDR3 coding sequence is TGTGCCTGGAGTGGGGGACTAGCGGGAGTCAATGAGCAGTTCTTC. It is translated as CAWSGGLAGVNEQFF. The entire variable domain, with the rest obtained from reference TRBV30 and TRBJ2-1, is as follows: SQTIHQWPATLVQPVGSPLSLECTVEGTSNPNLYWYRQAAGRGLQLLFYSVGIGQISSEVPQNLSASRPQDRQFILSSKKLLLSDSGFYLCAWSGGLAGVNEQFFGPGTRLTVL.